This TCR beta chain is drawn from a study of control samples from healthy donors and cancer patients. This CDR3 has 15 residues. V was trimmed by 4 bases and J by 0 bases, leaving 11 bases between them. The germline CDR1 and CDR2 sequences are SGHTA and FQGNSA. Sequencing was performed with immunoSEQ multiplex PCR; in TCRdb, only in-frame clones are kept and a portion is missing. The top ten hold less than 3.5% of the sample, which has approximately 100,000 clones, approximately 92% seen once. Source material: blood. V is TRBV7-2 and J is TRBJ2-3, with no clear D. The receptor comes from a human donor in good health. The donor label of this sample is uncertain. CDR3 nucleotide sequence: TGTGCCAGCAGCTCGCTGGGAAGGAGCACAGATACGCAGTATTTT. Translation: CASSSLGRSTDTQYF.